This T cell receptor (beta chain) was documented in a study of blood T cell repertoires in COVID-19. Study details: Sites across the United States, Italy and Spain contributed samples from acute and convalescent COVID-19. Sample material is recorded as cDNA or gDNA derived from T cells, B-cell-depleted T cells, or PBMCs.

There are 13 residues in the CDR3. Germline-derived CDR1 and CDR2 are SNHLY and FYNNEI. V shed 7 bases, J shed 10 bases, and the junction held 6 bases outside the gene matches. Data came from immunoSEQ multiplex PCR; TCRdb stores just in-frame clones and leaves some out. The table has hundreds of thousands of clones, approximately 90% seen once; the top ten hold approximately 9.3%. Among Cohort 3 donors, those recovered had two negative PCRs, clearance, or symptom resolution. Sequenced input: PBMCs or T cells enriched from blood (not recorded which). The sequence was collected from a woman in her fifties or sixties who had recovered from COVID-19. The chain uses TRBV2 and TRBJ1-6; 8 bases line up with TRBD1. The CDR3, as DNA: TGTGCCAGCATCCGGACAGGGCAGTCACCCCTCCACTTT. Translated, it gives CASIRTGQSPLHF.